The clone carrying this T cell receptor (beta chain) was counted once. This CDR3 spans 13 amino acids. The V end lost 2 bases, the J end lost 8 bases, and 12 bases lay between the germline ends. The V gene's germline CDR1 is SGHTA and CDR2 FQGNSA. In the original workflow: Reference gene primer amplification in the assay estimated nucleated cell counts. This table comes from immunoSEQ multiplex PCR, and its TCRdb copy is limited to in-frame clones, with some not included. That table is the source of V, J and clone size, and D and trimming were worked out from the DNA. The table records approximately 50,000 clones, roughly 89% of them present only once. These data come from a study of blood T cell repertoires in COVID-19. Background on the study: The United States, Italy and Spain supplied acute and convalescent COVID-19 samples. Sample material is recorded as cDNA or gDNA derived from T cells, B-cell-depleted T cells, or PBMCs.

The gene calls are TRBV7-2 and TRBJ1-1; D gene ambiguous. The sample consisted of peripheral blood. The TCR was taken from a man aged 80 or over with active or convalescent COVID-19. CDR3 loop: CASSLLRPGEAFF. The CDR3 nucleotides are TGTGCCAGCAGCTTATTACGTCCAGGAGAAGCTTTCTTT.